This T cell receptor (beta chain) was profiled in a study of read filtering for tumor transcriptome and immune sequencing. Study findings and constraints: Sorted CD138-negative bone marrow cells were not purified T cells.

This library used 300 to 450 ng RNA and molecular barcoded adaptors spanning alpha/delta and beta/gamma chains. TCRdb re-analysed the reads in MiXCR, keeping a single row per CDR3 protein. The sample holds about 58,000 distinct CDR3 sequences, around an eighth seen once. This clonotype was seen a few times. What it binds is not known. A read error may account for a junction end that differs from germline. The specimen was a population of CD138-negative cells sorted from bone marrow. The source is a donor at least 40 years old with multiple myeloma.

The CDR3 loop is CASTPKYLAGINEQLF. The CDR3 DNA reads as TGTGCCAGCACCCCAAAGTACCTAGCGGGGATCAATGAGCAGTTATTC. The chain couples TRBV6-1 to TRBJ2-1; TRBD2 aligns across 9 bases. There are 16 residues in the CDR3. CDR1 and CDR2 from the germline V gene are MNHNS and SASEGT.